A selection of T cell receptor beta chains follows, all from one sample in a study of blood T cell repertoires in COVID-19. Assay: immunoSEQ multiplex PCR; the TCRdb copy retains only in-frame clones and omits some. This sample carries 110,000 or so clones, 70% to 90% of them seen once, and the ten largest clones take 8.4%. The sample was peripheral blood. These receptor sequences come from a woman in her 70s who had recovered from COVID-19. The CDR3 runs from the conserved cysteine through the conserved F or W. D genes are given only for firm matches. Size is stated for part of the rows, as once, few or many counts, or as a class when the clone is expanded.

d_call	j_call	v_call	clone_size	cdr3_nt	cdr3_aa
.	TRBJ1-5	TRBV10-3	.	TGTGCCATCAGTGCCACAGGGAAGAATCAGCCCCAGCATTTT	CAISATGKNQPQHF
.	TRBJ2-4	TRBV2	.	TGTGCCAGCAAGGAACAGGGAGAAATTCAGTACTTC	CASKEQGEIQYF
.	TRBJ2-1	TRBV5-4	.	TGTGCCAGCAGCTTCGTCGAGAATGAGCAGTTCTTC	CASSFVENEQFF
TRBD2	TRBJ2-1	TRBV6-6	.	TGTGCCAGCAGTTACTCGCCGGGACTAGCGGGGGGGGAAGGGTTCTTC	CASSYSPGLAGGEGFF
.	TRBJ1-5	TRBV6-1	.	TGTGCCAGCAGTGAGAGTGGTAATCAGCCCCAGCATTTT	CASSESGNQPQHF
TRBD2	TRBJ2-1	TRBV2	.	TGTGCCAGCAACCGAAGCGGGGGGAAGTTCTTC	CASNRSGGKFF
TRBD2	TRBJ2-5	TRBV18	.	TGTGCCAGCTCACCGGGAGGGGATGAGACCCAGTACTTC	CASSPGGDETQYF
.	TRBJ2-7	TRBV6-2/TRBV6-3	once	TGTGCCAGCAGTTACCGGCGGGCATCCTACGAGCAGTACTTC	CASSYRRASYEQYF
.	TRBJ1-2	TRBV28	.	TGTGCCAGCAAAATTCGACAGGCCTCGAGTGGCTACACCTTC	CASKIRQASSGYTF
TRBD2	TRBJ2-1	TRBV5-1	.	TGCGCCAGCAGCTGGGGACTAGCGGGGGTTTACAATGAGCAGTTCTTC	CASSWGLAGVYNEQFF
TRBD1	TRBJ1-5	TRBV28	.	TGTGCCAGCAGCCAAAGGGGGCCTGTTGGCAATCAGCCCCAGCATTTT	CASSQRGPVGNQPQHF
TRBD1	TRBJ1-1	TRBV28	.	TGTGCCAGCAGTGCCACCGGGACAGGGGGCCTCCTGAACACTGAAGCTTTCTTT	CASSATGTGGLLNTEAFF
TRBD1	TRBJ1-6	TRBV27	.	TGTGCCAGCAGTGCGGACAGGCCCCTGTATTCACCCCTCCACTTT	CASSADRPLYSPLHF
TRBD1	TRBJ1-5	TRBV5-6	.	TGTGCCAGCAGCTTTACAGGGGGGAGTAGCAATCAGCCCCAGCATTTT	CASSFTGGSSNQPQHF
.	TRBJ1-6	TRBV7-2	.	TGTGCCAGCAGCTTACAAACGGGACTCAGGGCACCCCTCCACTTT	CASSLQTGLRAPLHF
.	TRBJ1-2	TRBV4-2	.	TGTGCCAGCAGCCAAGTCCTAGGTTCTGGGGGGTTTTATGGCTACACCTTC	CASSQVLGSGGFYGYTF
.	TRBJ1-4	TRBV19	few	TGTGCCAGTAGTATGGGCTTCGGGAGGAGGAATGAAAAACTGTTTTTT	CASSMGFGRRNEKLFF
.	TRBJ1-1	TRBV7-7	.	TGTGCTAGCAGTCCCGGTGAAGACACTGAAGCTTTCTTT	CASSPGEDTEAFF
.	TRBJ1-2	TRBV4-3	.	TGCGCCAGCAGCCAAGACCGGCGGGGGGGTAGGAACTATGGCTACACCTTC	CASSQDRRGGRNYGYTF
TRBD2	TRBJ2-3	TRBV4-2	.	TGTGCCAGCAGCCAAGAGGCTAGCGGCTTGGGGGATACGCAGTATTTT	CASSQEASGLGDTQYF
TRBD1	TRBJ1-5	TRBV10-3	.	TGTGCCATCAGTGGGACAGGGCCAAATCAGCCCCAGCATTTT	CAISGTGPNQPQHF
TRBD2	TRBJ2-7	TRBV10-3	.	TGTGCCATCAGCAAGCGGGACTTCGTGGGGGAGCAGTACTTC	CAISKRDFVGEQYF
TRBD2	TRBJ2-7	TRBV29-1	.	TGCAGCGTTGACGGGAGGGCATATGACGAGCAGTACTTC	CSVDGRAYDEQYF
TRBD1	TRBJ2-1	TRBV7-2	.	TGTGCCAGCAGCTTATGGCAGGGGGAGAACAATGAGCAGTTCTTC	CASSLWQGENNEQFF
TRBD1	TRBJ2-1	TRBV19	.	TGTGCCAGTAGTGATGGGCAGGGGGCGAGGAATGAGCAGTTCTTC	CASSDGQGARNEQFF
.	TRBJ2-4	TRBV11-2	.	TGTGCCAGCAGCCCCCTATGGGGGCAAAACATTCAGTACTTC	CASSPLWGQNIQYF
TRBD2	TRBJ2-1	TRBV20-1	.	TGCAGTGCTAGTCCAGCGGGAGGCCTTGGGAATGAGCAGTTCTTC	CSASPAGGLGNEQFF
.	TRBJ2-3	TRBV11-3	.	TGTGCCAGCAGCTTGATGGCAGGCCCCACAGATACGCAGTATTTT	CASSLMAGPTDTQYF
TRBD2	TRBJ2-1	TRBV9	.	TGTGCCAGCGGGAGGAGTAGCGGGAGGGCCGGCTATGAGCAGTTCTTC	CASGRSSGRAGYEQFF
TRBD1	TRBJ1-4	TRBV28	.	TGTGCTGTGACAGGGCACAATGAAAAACTGTTTTTT	CAVTGHNEKLFF
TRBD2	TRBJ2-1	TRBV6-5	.	TGTGCCAGCGGACAAACTAGCGGGAGTTTGTATGAGCAGTTCTTC	CASGQTSGSLYEQFF
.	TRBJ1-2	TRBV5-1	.	TGCGCCAGCAGCTCACCCCCCGGGATCCATAACTATGGCTACACCTTC	CASSSPPGIHNYGYTF
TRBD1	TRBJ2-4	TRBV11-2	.	TGTGCCAGCAGCCTAAGGACAGGGGTGGCCAAAAACATTCAGTACTTC	CASSLRTGVAKNIQYF
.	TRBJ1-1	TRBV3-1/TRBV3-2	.	TGTGCCAGCAGCCCGAAGAGAGTGGCCGGGAAAGCTTTCTTT	CASSPKRVAGKAFF
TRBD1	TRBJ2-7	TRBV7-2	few	TGTGCCAGCAGCTTAGGGACAGGCGCACTCCCCTACGAGCAGTACTTC	CASSLGTGALPYEQYF
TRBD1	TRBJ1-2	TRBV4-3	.	TGCGCCAGCAGTCGAATGACAGGGGGATATGGCTACACCTTC	CASSRMTGGYGYTF